These 30 T cell receptor beta chains share one sample of origin, sequenced in a study of cytomegalovirus exposure and HLA in healthy donors. PCR amplification relied on 60 Vbeta primers (plus 13 Jbeta primers). Generated by immunoSEQ multiplex PCR, the TCRdb table keeps only in-frame clones and is missing some. Of fewer than 200,000 clones listed, approximately 80% are singletons. Specimen: PBMCs. The source of these receptors is a woman aged 45-65 years in good health and CMV-seropositive.

The rearrangement uses TRBV9 and TRBJ2-5, with 10 bases identical to TRBD1. From germline, CDR1 is SGDLS and CDR2 YYNGEE. The J segment lost 4 bases and the V segment lost 0 bases, leaving 3 bases of the junction unmatched. This CDR3 has 15 amino acids. The CDR3 spells CASSVVGTGAETQYF. Here the CDR3 DNA reads TGTGCCAGCAGCGTAGTTGGGACAGGGGCAGAGACCCAGTACTTC.

This clone was seen only a few times. V and J are TRBV6-5 and TRBJ1-5, with TRBD1 as a possible D gene (6 bases). Germline CDR1 MNHEY, CDR2 SVGAGI. CDR3 length equals 13 residues. The V and J ends lost 6 bases and 8 bases respectively, with 14 bases between them. The DNA for the CDR3 is TGTGCCAGCAGCTTAGACAGGCAGAAGCCCCAGCATTTT. Its translation: CASSLDRQKPQHF.

V is TRBV6-6 and J is TRBJ2-1, with TRBD2 matching over 10 bases. CDR1 is MNHNY and CDR2 is SVGAGI in the germline V gene (reference sequence). The CDR3 is 14 residues long. V lost 7 bases, J lost 15 bases, and 15 bases stayed unmatched. CDR3 DNA: TGTGCCAGCACAGGGACAGATGTAGCGGGGGGCTGGTTCTTC. This sequence encodes CASTGTDVAGGWFF.

This sequence joins TRBV11-2 and TRBJ1-1; D perhaps matches TRBD1 (5 bases). In germline, CDR1 is SGHAT, CDR2 FQNNGV. V lost 3 bases, J lost 4 bases, and 15 bases lay in between. CDR3 size: 15 residues. Written as DNA, the CDR3 is TGTGCCAGCAGCTTTCGGCGGGACCGTAGCACTGAAGCTTTCTTT. Protein product: CASSFRRDRSTEAFF.

Points on this clone: The sample contains more than one DNA sequence encoding this CDR3. V and J are TRBV5-1 and TRBJ1-1; TRBD1 is a possible D gene (5 bases). The CDR3 contains 13 residues. Germline V lookup: CDR1 SGHRS, CDR2 YFSETQ. V was cut by 0 bases and J by 6 bases, with 9 bases left in between. CDR3 loop: CASSLAGGPEAFF. CDR3 sequence (DNA): TGCGCCAGCAGCTTGGCGGGGGGACCTGAAGCTTTCTTT.

The table lists this clone with a count of one. The rearrangement joins TRBV7-9 to TRBJ2-1; a weak D match, TRBD1 (5 bases). The CDR3 spans 12 residues. From germline, CDR1 is SEHNR and CDR2 FQNEAQ (reference sequence). Trimming left V 2 bases short and J 12 bases short, with 11 bases between. CDR3 sequence (DNA): TGTGCCAGCAGCTTATCGCTTAGGGGGCAGTTCTTC. Translating it yields CASSLSLRGQFF.

The chain combines TRBV30 with TRBJ1-3; no definite D call. The germline V gene has CDR1 GTSNPN and CDR2 SVGIG (reference sequence). The V end lost 0 bases, the J end lost 11 bases, and 11 bases lay between the germline ends. The CDR3 sequence is 12 residues long. Here the CDR3 reads CAWSVHKIPIYF. CDR3 DNA: TGTGCCTGGAGTGTACACAAAATCCCCATATATTTT. Variable domain in full (rest from reference TRBV30 and TRBJ1-3): SQTIHQWPATLVQPVGSPLSLECTVEGTSNPNLYWYRQAAGRGLQLLFYSVGIGQISSEVPQNLSASRPQDRQFILSSKKLLLSDSGFYLCAWSVHKIPIYFGEGSWLTVV.

The chain is built from TRBV5-4 and TRBJ2-4; no definite D call. The CDR3 runs to 15 residues. Germline V lookup: CDR1 SGHNT, CDR2 YYREEE (reference sequence). V lost 2 bases to trimming and J lost 5 bases, with 14 bases between them. The CDR3 DNA reads TGTGCCAGCAGCTTCGGTTCCCCGGTCCAAAACATTCAGTACTTC. It is translated as CASSFGSPVQNIQYF.

This chain links TRBV9 with TRBJ2-2, with 9 bases identical to TRBD2. The CDR3 is made up of 14 amino acids. The ends lost 7 bases at V and 5 bases at J; junction bases unmatched: 6. Germline V gene lookup returns CDR1 SGDLS and CDR2 YYNGEE. The CDR3 is CASCRLADTGELFF. For the CDR3, the DNA is TGTGCCAGCTGTAGACTAGCGGATACCGGGGAGCTGTTTTTT.

This clone was seen just once. The chain carries TRBV27 and TRBJ1-4; the match to TRBD1 covers 9 bases. The CDR3 is made up of 14 amino acids. V shed 2 bases, J shed 11 bases, and the junction held 6 bases outside the gene matches. Germline V lookup: CDR1 MNHEY, CDR2 SMNVEV (reference sequence). In nucleotides, the CDR3 is TGTGCCAGCAGTTTAGACAGGGGGGCGGTCAAACTGTTTTTT. It specifies CASSLDRGAVKLFF.

The rearrangement joins TRBV5-1 to TRBJ2-3; TRBD2 might be the D (5 bases). V was pared by 5 bases and J by 4 bases, with 20 bases between. Looked up from germline, CDR1 is SGHRS and CDR2 is YFSETQ. The CDR3 runs to 16 residues. The CDR3 loop reads CASRALTSGASDTQYF. As DNA, the CDR3 is TGCGCCAGCAGGGCCCTGACAAGCGGTGCCTCAGATACGCAGTATTTT.

The chain joins TRBV9 to TRBJ2-5; 7 positions agree with TRBD1. The CDR3 is made up of 14 amino acids. With 4 bases clipped from V and 2 bases from J, the junction kept 5 bases outside the gene matches. Germline CDR1 reads SGDLS; CDR2 reads YYNGEE. The CDR3 coding sequence is TGTGCCAGCAGCTTCCGGGACAGACAAGAGACCCAGTACTTC. Amino acid sequence: CASSFRDRQETQYF.

This clone has only a few counts. This chain joins TRBV7-2 and TRBJ2-3, with TRBD2 matching 8 bases. With 5 bases clipped from V and 2 bases from J, the junction kept 3 bases outside the gene matches. The germline CDR1 and CDR2 sequences are SGHTA and FQGNSA. The length of the CDR3 is 14 residues. The chain's CDR3 is CASSPGGYTDTQYF. The CDR3 nucleotides read TGTGCCAGCAGCCCGGGGGGGTACACAGATACGCAGTATTTT.

This clone was counted a few times. J is TRBJ1-6 and V is TRBV6-1, with no clear D. V lost 6 bases to trimming and J lost 8 bases, with 17 bases between them. The CDR3 runs 15 residues. Looked up from germline, CDR1 is MNHNS and CDR2 is SASEGT. CDR3 nucleotides: TGTGCCAGCAGCGTCGGTCCAAATATCGATTCACCCCTCCACTTT. Residues: CASSVGPNIDSPLHF.

The genes are TRBV28 and TRBJ1-5; D not resolved. V lost 3 bases, J lost 8 bases, and 5 bases lay in between. The CDR3 length is 11 residues. CDR1 and CDR2 (germline): MDHEN, SYDVKM. CDR3 bases: TGTGCCAGCAGTTTTTCCAAGCCCCAGCATTTT. Its translation is CASSFSKPQHF.

This chain uses TRBV5-1 with TRBJ2-1; D is perhaps TRBD1 (6 bases). The V gene lost 0 bases and the J gene lost 1 base, with 14 bases spanning the gap. In germline, CDR1 is SGHRS, CDR2 YFSETQ. This CDR3 has 17 amino acids. CDR3 residues: CASSLEARGRSYNEQFF. Written as DNA, the CDR3 is TGCGCCAGCAGCTTGGAGGCCAGGGGAAGGTCCTACAATGAGCAGTTCTTC. Full variable domain (remainder filled in from reference TRBV5-1 and TRBJ2-1): KAGVTQTPRYLIKTRGQQVTLSCSPISGHRSVSWYQQTPGQGLQFLFEYFSETQRNKGNFPGRFSGRQFSNSRSEMNVSTLELGDSALYLCASSLEARGRSYNEQFFGPGTRLTVL.

This clone was seen once. The chain combines TRBV4-1 with TRBJ2-3, with TRBD2 matching 7 bases. Germline V gives CDR1 MGHRA, CDR2 YSYEKL. There are 17 residues in the CDR3. V shed 0 bases and J 0 bases; nucleotides not matched to a gene: 6. Here the CDR3 reads CASSQDLWRGSTDTQYF. CDR3 DNA sequence: TGCGCCAGCAGCCAAGATCTTTGGCGGGGGAGCACAGATACGCAGTATTTT.

The rearrangement joins TRBV7-8 to TRBJ2-3, with 9 bases lining up with TRBD2. Germline CDR1 is SGHVS and CDR2 is FQNEAQ. With V trimmed by 5 bases and J by 2 bases, 14 bases remained unmatched. CDR3 length: 18 amino acids. CDR3 region: CASSHLRAGGPDTDTQYF. CDR3 DNA: TGTGCCAGCAGCCATCTTCGGGCGGGAGGGCCGGACACAGATACGCAGTATTTT.

Worth noting for this clone: The same CDR3 arises from other DNA sequences in this sample as well. The rearrangement joins TRBV7-2 to TRBJ1-2, with a possible D match to TRBD1 (5 bases). The germline V and J ends were trimmed by 2 bases and 2 bases, with 12 bases remaining between them. The CDR3 contains 15 residues. The germline gives CDR1 SGHTA, CDR2 FQGNSA. The CDR3 sequence: CASSLSGGGNYGYTF. The CDR3 DNA is TGTGCCAGCAGCTTATCGGGGGGGGGAAACTATGGCTACACCTTC.

CDR3 sequence: CASSLLHLASGEQFF. The CDR3 coding sequence is TGTGCCAGCAGCTTACTCCACCTAGCGTCTGGTGAGCAGTTCTTC. The gene calls are TRBV7-2 and TRBJ2-1, with a tentative D call TRBD2 (6 bases). Trimming removed 2 bases from V and 9 bases from J, with 17 bases in between. This CDR3 comprises 15 residues. CDR1 is SGHTA and CDR2 is FQGNSA in the germline V gene.

This rearrangement joins TRBV7-2 to TRBJ2-5; D may be TRBD2 (6 bases). V lost 4 bases, J lost 2 bases, and 11 bases lay in between. The CDR3 contains 14 residues. Per the germline V gene, CDR1 is SGHTA and CDR2 is FQGNSA. Here the CDR3 reads CASSSSGRQETQYF. The CDR3 bases are TGTGCCAGCAGCTCATCAGGGAGGCAAGAGACCCAGTACTTC. The whole variable domain, remainder taken from reference TRBV7-2 and TRBJ2-5, is GAGVSQSPSNKVTEKGKDVELRCDPISGHTALYWYRQSLGQGLEFLIYFQGNSAPDKSGLPSDRFSAERTGGSVSTLTIQRTQQEDSAVYLCASSSSGRQETQYFGPGTRLLVL.

The rearrangement uses TRBV6-1 and TRBJ2-7; D is uncertain. The CDR3 totals 14 residues. Germline V CDR1 and CDR2: MNHNS, SASEGT. V was pared by 8 bases and J by 0 bases, with 14 bases between. The CDR3, as DNA: TGTGCCAGCCTCTCTCACCCGAGCTCCTACGAGCAGTACTTC. Residues: CASLSHPSSYEQYF.

The rearrangement uses TRBV4-3 and TRBJ1-4, with D possibly being TRBD1 (5 bases). Germline CDR1 is LGHNA and CDR2 is YSLEER. CDR3 size: 16 residues. V lost 0 bases to trimming and J lost 3 bases, with 11 bases between them. The CDR3 here is CASSQDPTDSNEKLFF. The CDR3 DNA sequence: TGCGCCAGCAGCCAAGATCCGACAGACTCTAATGAAAAACTGTTTTTT.

The J gene is TRBJ2-1, the V gene TRBV6-5, with D hard to call. The CDR3 is 13 residues long. Germline CDR1 is MNHEY and CDR2 is SVGAGI. Trimming shortened V by 6 bases and J by 5 bases, and 11 bases separated the two germline ends. CDR3 nucleotide sequence: TGTGCCAGCAGGAGGTCCAAGAACAATGAGCAGTTCTTC. This encodes CASRRSKNNEQFF.

This rearrangement joins TRBV7-2 to TRBJ1-1; 7 bases fit TRBD1. The germline V gene has CDR1 SGHTA and CDR2 FQGNSA. The CDR3 runs 14 residues. J gave up 2 bases and V 1 base, and 1 base lay outside the gene matches. CDR3 nucleotide sequence: TGTGCCAGCAGCTTAGACAGGGGAAACACTGAAGCTTTCTTT. Protein sequence: CASSLDRGNTEAFF.

This sequence joins TRBV4-1 and TRBJ2-5, with TRBD1 identical over 10 bases. The J call is in doubt because the DNA end fits TRBJ2-7 better. The germline gives CDR1 MGHRA, CDR2 YSYEKL. The CDR3 is made up of 15 amino acids. Here the CDR3 DNA reads TGCGCCAGCAGCCACACCCGGGACAGGGGCGACGAGCAGTACTTC. Its translation is CASSHTRDRGDEQYF.

The table lists this clone with a few counts. The chain recombines TRBV5-1 with TRBJ2-1; D remains ambiguous. V was cut by 5 bases and J by 8 bases, with 8 bases left in between. CDR1 and CDR2 (germline): SGHRS, YFSETQ. This CDR3 contains 11 residues. Written as DNA, the CDR3 is TGCGCCAGCAGATATGACTATGAGCAGTTCTTC. Protein sequence: CASRYDYEQFF.

This clone was seen once. CDR3 DNA: TGTTCCGCAGGTAGTCCAAGGGGGCGGCCACAGGGGACCGGGGAGCTGTTTTTT. This sequence encodes CSAGSPRGRPQGTGELFF. The rearrangement joins TRBV7-9 to TRBJ2-2; 7 nucleotides align to TRBD1. CDR3 length: 18 residues. Germline loops: CDR1 SEHNR, CDR2 FQNEAQ (reference sequence). Drawing the rest from reference TRBV7-9 and TRBJ2-2, the complete variable domain is DTGVSQNPRHKITKRGQNVTFRCDPISEHNRLYWYRQTLGQGPEFLTYFQNEAQLEKSRLLSDRFSAERPKGSFSTLEIQRTEQGDSAMYLCSAGSPRGRPQGTGELFFGEGSRLTVL.

This chain connects TRBV7-9 to TRBJ2-7, with TRBD2 matching 8 bases. Trimming cost V 4 bases and J 2 bases; bases outside gene matches: 13. The germline CDR1 and CDR2 sequences are SEHNR and FQNEAQ (reference sequence). The CDR3 has 17 residues. The chain's CDR3 is CASSSTHGREAPYEQYF. The CDR3 nucleotides read TGTGCCAGCAGCTCGACCCACGGGCGGGAGGCCCCCTACGAGCAGTACTTC.

The V call is TRBV30, the J call TRBJ2-7; 11 nucleotides line up with TRBD2. The CDR3 is made up of 15 amino acids. Looked up from germline, CDR1 is GTSNPN and CDR2 is SVGIG (reference sequence). Unmatched junction bases numbered 7, after V lost 2 bases and J lost 4 bases. The CDR3 coding sequence is TGTGCCTGGAGTAAAATAGCGGGGGGGCCGTACGAGCAGTACTTC. Translated, it gives CAWSKIAGGPYEQYF.